The 15 T cell receptor beta chains reported below all come from one sample, sequenced in a study of beta chain features in type 1 diabetes (dated by TCRdb to 2016 to 2018). Libraries were prepared through the immunoSEQ multiplex PCR assay. The entire isolated RNA was reverse transcribed using the High Capacity cDNA Reverse Transcription Kit, and thus expressed TCRB transcripts were sequenced. TCRdb re-hosts the immuneACCESS table, in-frame sequences only. Its copies lack some clones; in the studies checked, an unresolved V gene accounts for under half of them, and the cause for the rest is not known. The sample yields under 400,000 clones; roughly 12% were counted once. The biggest ten clones account for about 0.018% of the sample. Sequencing was performed on naive CD4+ T cells from blood. The sample's cell subset or site label, in plain terms: true naive CD4+ T cells. The receptors shown here come from a man aged 18 to 30 in good health.

The J gene is TRBJ2-4, the V gene TRBV28, with TRBD2 as a possible D gene (6 bases). The V and J ends lost 3 bases and 3 bases respectively, with 9 bases between them. Looked up from germline, CDR1 is MDHEN and CDR2 is SYDVKM. The CDR3 is made up of 14 amino acids. The CDR3 DNA reads TGTGCCAGCAGTTTGGGGGGAGGCAAAAACATTCAGTACTTC. Residues: CASSLGGGKNIQYF.

V and J are TRBV5-1 and TRBJ2-7; 7 nucleotides align to TRBD1. CDR3 length equals 15 residues. CDR1 and CDR2 from the germline V gene are SGHRS and YFSETQ. With V trimmed by 1 base and J by 2 bases, 6 bases remained unmatched. The chain's CDR3 is CASSLIPGQTYEQYF. CDR3 DNA: TGCGCCAGCAGCTTGATACCGGGACAGACCTACGAGCAGTACTTC. Looking up the rest from reference TRBV5-1 and TRBJ2-7 gives the full variable domain: KAGVTQTPRYLIKTRGQQVTLSCSPISGHRSVSWYQQTPGQGLQFLFEYFSETQRNKGNFPGRFSGRQFSNSRSEMNVSTLELGDSALYLCASSLIPGQTYEQYFGPGTRLTVT.

The CDR3 DNA sequence: TGTGCCAGCAGTTCGACAGGGGCCCTGAACACTGAAGCTTTCTTT. This gives the protein CASSSTGALNTEAFF. The chain couples TRBV6-5 to TRBJ1-1; 8 nucleotides match TRBD1. Germline trimming cut 4 bases from V and 0 bases from J; bases unmatched to any gene: 4. The CDR3 consists of 15 residues. The germline gives CDR1 MNHEY, CDR2 SVGAGI.

The V and J genes are TRBV27 and TRBJ2-3, with D possibly matching TRBD2 (5 bases). V gave up 5 bases and J gave up 3 bases, with 18 bases separating them. CDR3 length: 16 residues. Per the germline V gene, CDR1 is MNHEY and CDR2 is SMNVEV (reference sequence). The chain's CDR3 is CASSLKDARRTDTQYF. CDR3 coding DNA: TGTGCCAGCAGTCTCAAGGACGCGCGGAGGACAGATACGCAGTATTTT.

The sample holds a few counts of this clone. J is TRBJ2-1 and V is TRBV5-1, with 14 bases identical to TRBD2. V was clipped by 4 bases and J by 9 bases; unmatched bases: 9. The CDR3 has 16 amino acids. Germline V gene sequence: CDR1 SGHRS, CDR2 YFSETQ. CDR3 nucleotide sequence: TGCGCCAGCAGCCCAGGGACTAGCGGGAGACAGGGTGAGCAGTTCTTC. This gives the protein CASSPGTSGRQGEQFF.

A few counts support this clone. The rearrangement joins TRBV6-5 to TRBJ2-4, with TRBD1 matching over 9 bases. CDR1 is MNHEY and CDR2 is SVGAGI in the germline V gene. Trimming removed 2 bases from V and 11 bases from J; junction bases left unmatched: 10. The CDR3 contains 15 residues. CDR3 in DNA: TGTGCCAGCAGTTACGTTGACAGGGGGGCCACCTTTCAGTACTTC. Translation: CASSYVDRGATFQYF.

The rearrangement joins TRBV27 to TRBJ2-2; a weak D match, TRBD2 (5 bases). There are 15 residues in the CDR3. V lost 8 bases to trimming and J lost 0 bases, with 13 bases between them. Germline V CDR1 and CDR2: MNHEY, SMNVEV (reference sequence). CDR3 sequence: CASRHRGSNTGELFF. The CDR3, as DNA: TGTGCCAGCCGACACCGGGGATCGAACACCGGGGAGCTGTTTTTT.

This clone was observed a handful of times. V gene TRBV25-1 combines with J gene TRBJ2-1, with 7 bases fitting TRBD1. V shed 3 bases, J shed 0 bases, and the junction held 5 bases outside the gene matches. CDR1 MGHDK and CDR2 SYGVNS come from the germline V gene. The CDR3 is made up of 16 amino acids. The CDR3 here is CASSDPTGSSYNEQFF. The CDR3, as DNA: TGTGCCAGCAGTGACCCGACAGGGAGCTCCTACAATGAGCAGTTCTTC.

This clone has more than one count but fewer than ten. This sequence joins TRBV29-1 and TRBJ2-3; 7 positions agree with TRBD1. In germline, CDR1 is SQVTM, CDR2 ANQGSEA. This CDR3 has 16 amino acids. V gave up 4 bases and J gave up 2 bases; unmatched junction bases: 12. In DNA form, the CDR3 reads TGCAGCGTTGCCGGCGAGGGGGCGGCAGTCACAGATACGCAGTATTTT. Protein product: CSVAGEGAAVTDTQYF.

The chain recombines TRBV29-1 with TRBJ2-5; maybe TRBD1 (6 bases). The CDR3 totals 13 residues. The V end was cut by 5 bases, the J end by 5 bases, with 15 bases between. Germline V gene lookup returns CDR1 SQVTM and CDR2 ANQGSEA. This CDR3 reads CSVSLQGRETQYF. Written as DNA, the CDR3 is TGCAGCGTTTCCTTACAGGGTCGGGAGACCCAGTACTTC.

DNA for the CDR3: TGTGCCAGCAGTTCCCCCGGGACAGGGCATGGCTACACCTTC. Translated: CASSSPGTGHGYTF. The V and J genes are TRBV28 and TRBJ1-2; 9 bases fit TRBD1. CDR3 length: 14 amino acids. Germline CDR1 MDHEN, CDR2 SYDVKM. V lost 4 bases and J lost 6; bases outside the gene matches: 6.

This clone was picked up a small number of times. The chain has TRBV10-2 and TRBJ1-2; D remains unclear. V lost 3 bases and J lost 6, with 11 bases in between. This CDR3 is built from 13 residues. Germline loops: CDR1 WSHSY, CDR2 SAAADI. The CDR3: CASSDYGRDGYTF. In DNA, the CDR3 is TGCGCCAGCAGTGATTACGGTCGGGATGGCTACACCTTC.

This clone was observed a few times. The V call is TRBV7-9, the J call TRBJ1-5; 9 bases fit TRBD1. CDR3 length: 16 residues. CDR1 is SEHNR, CDR2 FQNEAQ, per germline (reference sequence). Unmatched junction bases numbered 5, after V lost 5 bases and J lost 0 bases. CDR3 nucleotide sequence: TGTGCCAGCAGCGCCGCGACAGGGGGTAGCAATCAGCCCCAGCATTTT. Translating gives CASSAATGGSNQPQHF.

This rearrangement joins TRBV28 to TRBJ1-6; the D gene is possibly TRBD1 (6 bases). Germline CDR1 MDHEN, CDR2 SYDVKM. V was pared by 3 bases and J by 8 bases, with 11 bases between. This CDR3 region has 14 residues. The CDR3 spells CASSLDSRDSPLHF. Written as DNA, the CDR3 is TGTGCCAGCAGTTTGGACAGCCGCGATTCACCCCTCCACTTT. Full variable domain (remainder filled in from reference TRBV28 and TRBJ1-6): DVKVTQSSRYLVKRTGEKVFLECVQDMDHENMFWYRQDPGLGLRLIYFSYDVKMKEKGDIPEGYSVSREKKERFSLILESASTNQTSMYLCASSLDSRDSPLHFGNGTRLTVT.

The genes are TRBV19 and TRBJ1-2; 9 nucleotides agree with TRBD1. This CDR3 has 14 residues. The trim removed 4 bases at V and 6 bases at J, leaving 6 bases unmatched. Germline V lookup: CDR1 LNHDA, CDR2 SQIVND (reference sequence). CDR3 bases: TGTGCCAGTAGTAGAGGACAGGGGTATGATGGCTACACCTTC. Amino acids: CASSRGQGYDGYTF.